The 18 T cell receptor beta chains reported below all come from one sample, sequenced in a study of CD8+CD57+ T cells in acquired aplastic anemia. Genomic DNA served as template for TCR beta VDJ and CDR3 profiling. TCRdb used MiXCR to reprocess the reads, holding one entry per CDR3 protein. The sample comprises around 430,000 distinct CDR3 sequences, around 33% of which are singletons, and approximately 0.82% rests with the top ten. Individuals selected for sequencing had exhibited CD8+CD57+ cell expansion on flow cytometry. Material for sequencing was sorted CD4+, CD8+, or CD8+CD57+ T cells (not recorded which) from PBMCs. These TCRs come from a human donor with aplastic anemia.

This clonotype was observed many times. The chain carries TRBV19 and TRBJ2-3, with TRBD2 matching 10 bases. The CDR3 sequence is 15 residues long. CDR1 is LNHDA, CDR2 SQIVND, per germline (reference sequence). The ends lost 8 bases at V and 4 bases at J; junction bases unmatched: 9. DNA of the CDR3: TGTGCCAGTGTAGGGAGGGGACTAGCGCCAGATACGCAGTATTTT. Amino acid sequence: CASVGRGLAPDTQYF.

This clonotype was seen once. The rearrangement uses TRBV15 and TRBJ1-2; D might be TRBD1 (6 bases). Trimming took 0 bases from V and 7 from J, leaving 21 bases between them. CDR1 is LNHNV and CDR2 is YYDKDF in the germline V gene (reference sequence). This CDR3 has 17 amino acids. The CDR3 protein is CATSREGRDRGASGYTF. DNA for the CDR3: TGTGCCACCAGCAGAGAAGGCAGGGACCGGGGGGCCAGTGGCTACACCTTC.

This chain links TRBV29-1 with TRBJ2-4; TRBD2 aligns across 7 bases. With V trimmed by 2 bases and J by 13 bases, 14 bases remained unmatched. Germline-derived CDR1 and CDR2 are SQVTM and ANQGSEA. CDR3 length equals 14 residues. The CDR3 region has the DNA TGCAGCGTTGAACGGGGACTAAGCGCAGATACGCAGTACTTC. Its protein product is CSVERGLSADTQYF.

At least ten counts were recorded for this clonotype. The CDR3 loop reads CASSGTVGNTEAFF. The CDR3 DNA reads TGTGCCAGCAGTGGGACTGTGGGGAACACTGAAGCTTTCTTT. The V and J genes are TRBV25-1 and TRBJ1-1; D not resolved. The CDR3 is 14 amino acids. Germline values: CDR1 MGHDK, CDR2 SYGVNS. Trimming left V 4 bases short and J 1 base short, with 10 bases between.

This clonotype was counted ten times or more. The rearrangement uses TRBV19 and TRBJ1-5; the D gene is possibly TRBD1 (5 bases). The CDR3 is 15 residues long. Germline V gene data show CDR1 as LNHDA and CDR2 as SQIVND (reference sequence). V was pared by 8 bases and J by 0 bases, with 14 bases between. CDR3 in amino acids: CASGFGGVSNQPQHF. The CDR3 DNA reads as TGTGCCAGTGGGTTTGGGGGAGTTAGCAATCAGCCCCAGCATTTT.

This clonotype was seen many times. In nucleotides, the CDR3 is TGCGCCAGCAGTGATGGGGGGGTCCCTAATACGCAGTATTTT. Translating gives CASSDGGVPNTQYF. V is TRBV10-1 and J is TRBJ2-3; the match to TRBD2 covers 7 bases. Germline assignment: CDR1 WNHNN and CDR2 SYGVQD (reference sequence). Trimming removed 3 bases from V and 7 bases from J; junction bases left unmatched: 7. The CDR3 extends over 14 amino acids.

This clonotype has ten or more counts. The V gene is TRBV19, the J gene TRBJ2-2; 14 positions agree with TRBD2. V shed 6 bases, J shed 4 bases, and the junction held 1 base outside the gene matches. The CDR3 runs 15 residues. The germline CDR1 and CDR2 sequences are LNHDA and SQIVND (reference sequence). CDR3 bases: TGTGCCAGTAGAGGGACTAGCGGGAGCACCGGGGAGCTGTTTTTT. Protein product: CASRGTSGSTGELFF.

Concerning this clonotype: It may be a read error: a sequence one base away is much more abundant. V and J are TRBV20-1 and TRBJ1-2; TRBD1 might be the D (5 bases). CDR3 size: 15 residues. Germline CDR1 reads DFQATT; CDR2 reads SNEGSKA (reference sequence). Written as DNA, the CDR3 is TGCAGTGCTAGAGATTTCGGGGCCTCCTCCTATGGCTGCACCTTC. Encoded protein: CSARDFGASSYGCTF.

The sample holds one count of this clonotype. V gene TRBV2 combines with J gene TRBJ1-2; a weak D match, TRBD1 (5 bases). The ends were cut back, 0 bases at V and 7 bases at J, with 9 bases in the middle. Germline values: CDR1 SNHLY, CDR2 FYNNEI. This CDR3 spans 13 amino acids. The CDR3 region has the DNA TGTGCCAGCAGTGAAGCAGGGGATTGTGGCTACACCTTC. The encoded protein is CASSEAGDCGYTF. Looking up the rest from reference TRBV2 and TRBJ1-2 gives the full variable domain: EPEVTQTPSHQVTQMGQEVILRCVPISNHLYFYWYRQILGQKVEFLVSFYNNEISEKSEIFDDQFSVERPDGSNFTLKIRSTKLEDSAMYFCASSEAGDCGYTFGSGTRLTVV.

This clonotype has at least ten counts. This chain connects TRBV2 to TRBJ1-2; no reliable D call. V was pared by 5 bases and J by 3 bases, with 10 bases between. The CDR3 extends over 13 amino acids. Looked up from germline, CDR1 is SNHLY and CDR2 is FYNNEI. The CDR3 spells CASSRAGDYGYTF. The CDR3, as DNA: TGTGCCAGCAGTCGGGCAGGTGACTATGGCTACACCTTC.

This clonotype was recorded a few times. The genes are TRBV7-2 and TRBJ2-7, with 10 bases fitting TRBD2. Per germline, CDR1 SGHTA and CDR2 FQGNSA. The CDR3 sequence is 15 residues long. Trimming removed 5 bases from V and 6 bases from J; junction bases left unmatched: 10. This CDR3 reads CASSTLAGRPGEQYF. Written as DNA, the CDR3 is TGTGCCAGCAGCACACTAGCGGGAAGACCAGGCGAGCAGTACTTC.

V gene TRBV16 combines with J gene TRBJ2-3, with 7 positions matching TRBD1. V trimming: 4 bases; J trimming: 11 bases; junction bases outside the gene matches: 6. Germline V lookup: CDR1 KGHSY, CDR2 FQNENV. The CDR3 loop spans 12 amino acids. The CDR3 DNA follows: TGTGCCAGCAGCCCCGGGACAGAGATGCAGTATTTT. This sequence encodes CASSPGTEMQYF.

This clonotype has a single count. This chain uses TRBV10-3 with TRBJ2-6; perhaps TRBD2 as D (5 bases). The CDR3 runs to 17 residues. Germline loops: CDR1 ENHRY, CDR2 SYGVKD. The V end was cut by 8 bases, the J end by 0 bases, with 17 bases between. The CDR3 here is CAIEGSLDPSGANVLTF. CDR3 nucleotide sequence: TGTGCCATCGAAGGGAGTCTAGATCCCTCTGGGGCCAACGTCCTGACTTTC.

V is TRBV7-9 and J is TRBJ1-5; TRBD1 matches at 10 bases. The CDR3 length is 15 residues. Germline V gives CDR1 SEHNR, CDR2 FQNEAQ (reference sequence). J was trimmed by 7 bases and V by 5 bases; bases with no gene match: 8. In DNA form, the CDR3 reads TGTGCCAGCAGCCCGACAGGGGGCCGGCGGCAGCCCCAGCATTTT. Residues: CASSPTGGRRQPQHF. Based on the CDR3 plus reference TRBV7-9 and TRBJ1-5, the full variable domain is DTGVSQNPRHKITKRGQNVTFRCDPISEHNRLYWYRQTLGQGPEFLTYFQNEAQLEKSRLLSDRFSAERPKGSFSTLEIQRTEQGDSAMYLCASSPTGGRRQPQHFGDGTRLSIL.

In this sample, this clonotype turned up once. The chain joins TRBV11-1 to TRBJ2-2, with 9 bases aligning to TRBD1. The trim removed 3 bases at V and 3 bases at J, leaving 5 bases unmatched. The CDR3 sequence is 16 residues long. CDR1 and CDR2 from the germline V gene are SGHAT and FQDESV (reference sequence). The CDR3 DNA is TGTGCCAGCAGCTTGGACAGGGGAGGGGACACCGGGGAGCTGTTTTTT. Its protein product is CASSLDRGGDTGELFF.

This rearrangement joins TRBV20-1 to TRBJ2-1; 10 bases are shared with TRBD1. Germline-derived CDR1 and CDR2 are DFQATT and SNEGSKA (reference sequence). The CDR3 has 12 residues. The CDR3 loop reads CSADRGNNEQFF. As DNA, the CDR3 is TGCAGCGCGGACAGGGGGAACAATGAGCAGTTCTTC.

This clonotype was detected many times. This chain connects TRBV29-1 to TRBJ1-2; 10 nucleotides match TRBD1. CDR1 and CDR2 from the germline V gene are SQVTM and ANQGSEA. CDR3 length: 17 amino acids. J gave up 3 bases and V 1 base, and 11 bases lay outside the gene matches. CDR3 in amino acids: CSVEVPGQGLFDYGYTF. CDR3 nucleotide sequence: TGCAGCGTTGAAGTTCCGGGACAGGGGTTGTTTGACTATGGCTACACCTTC.

This clonotype has more than one count but fewer than ten. The rearrangement links TRBV5-1 to TRBJ1-2, with 12 bases matching TRBD1. Germline V CDR1 and CDR2: SGHRS, YFSETQ. The CDR3 sequence is 16 residues long. Trimming cost V 0 bases and J 6 bases; bases outside gene matches: 6. CDR3 sequence reads: CASSLGGTGGDDGYTF. The CDR3 bases are TGCGCCAGCAGCTTGGGTGGGACAGGGGGCGATGATGGCTACACCTTC.